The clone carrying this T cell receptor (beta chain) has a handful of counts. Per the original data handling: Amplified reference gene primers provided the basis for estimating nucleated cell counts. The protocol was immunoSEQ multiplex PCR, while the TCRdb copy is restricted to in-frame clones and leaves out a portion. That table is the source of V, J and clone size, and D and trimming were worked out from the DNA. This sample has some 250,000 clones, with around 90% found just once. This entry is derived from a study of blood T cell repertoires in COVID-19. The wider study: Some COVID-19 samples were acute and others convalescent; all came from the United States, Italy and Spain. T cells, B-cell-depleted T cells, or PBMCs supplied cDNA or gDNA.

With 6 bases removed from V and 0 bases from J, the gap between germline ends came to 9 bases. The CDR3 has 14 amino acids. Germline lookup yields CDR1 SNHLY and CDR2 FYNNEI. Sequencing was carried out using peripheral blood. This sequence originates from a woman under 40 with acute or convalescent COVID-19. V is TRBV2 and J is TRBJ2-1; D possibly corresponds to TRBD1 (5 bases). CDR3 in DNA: TGTGCCAGCAGGCCGACAGTCTCCTACAATGAGCAGTTCTTC. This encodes CASRPTVSYNEQFF. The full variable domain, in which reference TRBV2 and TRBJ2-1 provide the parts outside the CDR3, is EPEVTQTPSHQVTQMGQEVILRCVPISNHLYFYWYRQILGQKVEFLVSFYNNEISEKSEIFDDQFSVERPDGSNFTLKIRSTKLEDSAMYFCASRPTVSYNEQFFGPGTRLTVL.